This TCR beta chain was obtained from a study of T-cell memory formation after mild COVID-19. Study details: Across donors, TCR clusters were largely donor specific.

MiXCR, applied by TCRdb to the 5' RACE reads, yields one record per CDR3 protein. The table shows roughly 400,000 distinct CDR3 sequences, with 20% to 30% occurring only once. Findings and caveats of the study: A subset of responding clones appeared in pre-infection memory, suggesting cross-reactive memory joined. Clones shrinking from day 15 to 85 showed even CD4/CD8 mixes; later expanders tilted CD4+. Contracting CD4+ clones sat mainly in CM and EM; CD8+ in EMRA.

As regards this clonotype: The antigen is unknown.

After removal of 4 bases from V and 3 bases from J, the junction contained 6 bases not matched to a gene. This CDR3 is 14 amino acids long. The germline V gene has CDR1 LGHNA and CDR2 YNFKEQ. Sequencing input: PBMCs or a T cell subset sorted from them (not recorded which). The chain uses TRBV4-2 and TRBJ2-7, with 7 bases matching TRBD1. The TCR comes from an adult woman who had mild COVID-19 (a few samples of this study predate the infection). Cell type and time point are not known. The CDR3: CASSPGQMVYEQYF. The CDR3, as DNA: TGTGCCAGCAGCCCGGGACAGATGGTCTACGAGCAGTACTTC.